This T cell receptor beta chain is drawn from a study of T cell responses to AZD1222 COVID-19 vaccine. Study-level findings and limits: Donors were chiefly white British, with a greater number of females, and clonal diversity was perhaps underestimated.

The CDR3 sequence is 16 residues long. V gave up 4 bases and J gave up 7 bases; unmatched junction bases: 7. Germline V CDR1 and CDR2: MGHRA, YSYEKL. The assay was immunoSEQ multiplex PCR, and TCRdb's table has in-frame clones only and misses some. Among 120,000 to 150,000 clones listed, 88% were seen once. On this clone itself: Its antigen is unknown.

V is TRBV4-1 and J is TRBJ2-1; 13 bases line up with TRBD2. Sequences were derived from peripheral blood, sampled 28 days after the second dose of the MenACWY control vaccine. The receptor's source is an adult who received the MenACWY meningococcal vaccine as a control. The CDR3 is CASSRTSGRAKNEQFF. DNA of the CDR3: TGCGCCAGCAGCCGAACTAGCGGGAGGGCCAAAAATGAGCAGTTCTTC.